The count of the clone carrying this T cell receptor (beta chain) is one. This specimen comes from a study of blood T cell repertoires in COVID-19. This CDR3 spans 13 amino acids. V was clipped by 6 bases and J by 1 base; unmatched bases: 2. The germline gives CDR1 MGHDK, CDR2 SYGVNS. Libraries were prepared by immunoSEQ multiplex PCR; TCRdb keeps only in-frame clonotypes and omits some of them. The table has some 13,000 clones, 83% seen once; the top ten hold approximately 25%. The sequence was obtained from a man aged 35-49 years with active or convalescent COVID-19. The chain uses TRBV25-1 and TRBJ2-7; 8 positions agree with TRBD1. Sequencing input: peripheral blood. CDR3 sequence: CASRGQESYEQYF. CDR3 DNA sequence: TGTGCCAGCAGGGGACAGGAATCCTACGAGCAGTACTTC.